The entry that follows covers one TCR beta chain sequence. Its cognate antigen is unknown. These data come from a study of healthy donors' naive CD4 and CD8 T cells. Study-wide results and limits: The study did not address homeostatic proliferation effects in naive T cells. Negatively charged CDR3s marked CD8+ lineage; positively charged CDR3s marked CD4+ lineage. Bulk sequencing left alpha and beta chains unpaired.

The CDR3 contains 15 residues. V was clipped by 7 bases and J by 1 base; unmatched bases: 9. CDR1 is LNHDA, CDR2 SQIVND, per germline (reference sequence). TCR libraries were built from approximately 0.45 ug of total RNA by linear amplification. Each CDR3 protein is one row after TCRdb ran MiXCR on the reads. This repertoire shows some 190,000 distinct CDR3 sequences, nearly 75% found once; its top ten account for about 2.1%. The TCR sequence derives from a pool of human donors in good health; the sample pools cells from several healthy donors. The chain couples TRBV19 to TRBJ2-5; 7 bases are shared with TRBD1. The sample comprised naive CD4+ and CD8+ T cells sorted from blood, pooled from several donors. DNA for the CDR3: TGTGCCAGTACCGTGAACAGGGGCGGCCAAGAGACCCAGTACTTC. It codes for CASTVNRGGQETQYF.